The TCR beta chain described here comes from a study of PD-1 blockade in mismatch repair-deficient tumors. About the study: All were previously treated, progressing patients with 12 mismatch repair-deficient cancer types.

All patients were mismatch repair deficient, assessed by either PCR or immunohistochemistry. Three pembrolizumab responders had their TCRs sequenced. This table comes from immunoSEQ multiplex PCR, and its TCRdb copy is limited to in-frame clones, with some not included. The sample carries more than 20,000 clones, 70% to 90% recorded once. V dropped 1 base and J dropped 5 bases, with 18 bases sitting between them. CDR3 size: 17 residues. Germline loops: CDR1 LGHNA, CDR2 YNFKEQ. Sequences were derived from peripheral blood, sampled 2 weeks after starting pembrolizumab. The sequence was obtained from an adult with mismatch repair-deficient cancer. The chain is built from TRBV4-2 and TRBJ1-5; weak D call: TRBD1 (6 bases). The CDR3 reads CASSQAKWGLEDQPQHF. The CDR3 nucleotides are TGTGCCAGCAGCCAAGCGAAGTGGGGGCTTGAAGATCAGCCCCAGCATTTT.